Below, one TCR beta chain is given with its context. Its antigen is not known. Autoimmune disease history or systemic immunosuppression meant exclusion. The source of the sample is a study of OX40 agonist ivuxolimab in advanced cancers. Study-wide context: Ivuxolimab was administered intravenously to patients at 0.01 to 10 mg/kg every 2 weeks.

Looked up from germline, CDR1 is SGHTA and CDR2 is FQGNSA. Trimming took off 7 bases at V and 4 bases at J, with 13 bases between the two ends. This CDR3 region has 13 residues. General study results and limits: Researchers report that CD8+ T cells had, on average, more expanded clones than CD4+. Normalized T-cell clonal expansion was also low in a subset of nonresponders.

TCRdb's table, derived via immunoSEQ multiplex PCR, lists solely in-frame clones and lacks some. The sample carries some 57,000 clones, roughly 80% recorded once. This clonotype was sampled from an adult with an advanced solid tumor such as melanoma, head and neck, liver or kidney cancer. The V call is TRBV7-2, the J call TRBJ2-5; possibly TRBD1 or TRBD2 for D (5 bases each). The specimen was CD4+ or CD8+ T cells sorted from blood, collected in a trial of the OX40 agonist ivuxolimab. The CDR3 DNA follows: TGTGCCAGCACCCCGGTCGGGGCAGAGACCCAGTACTTC. Translated, it gives CASTPVGAETQYF.